This TCR beta chain was retrieved from a study of CD4+ T cells in melanoma. Notes on the study in general: A reported correlation linked neoantigen-specific CD4+ T cells to CD8+, macrophage and B cell function. In melanoma, neoantigen-specific CD4+ T cells reportedly differed in differentiation state.

This clone was observed a handful of times. Its antigen is still unknown. Assay used: immunoSEQ multiplex PCR; TCRdb lists only in-frame clones, some missing. The sample has 13,000 or so clones, around 68% seen once; the top ten hold approximately 20%. This TCR was recovered from a human donor with melanoma. The sample comprised cells from a culture (not recorded whether cultured in vitro).

The CDR3 nucleotides are TGTGCCAGCAGTGCACAGGGGGCCTATGGCTACACCTTC. Residues: CASSAQGAYGYTF. The V call is TRBV27, the J call TRBJ1-2, with 9 nucleotides matching TRBD1. The length of the CDR3 is 13 residues. The germline gives CDR1 MNHEY, CDR2 SMNVEV (reference sequence). V shed 5 bases and J 4 bases; nucleotides not matched to a gene: 2.